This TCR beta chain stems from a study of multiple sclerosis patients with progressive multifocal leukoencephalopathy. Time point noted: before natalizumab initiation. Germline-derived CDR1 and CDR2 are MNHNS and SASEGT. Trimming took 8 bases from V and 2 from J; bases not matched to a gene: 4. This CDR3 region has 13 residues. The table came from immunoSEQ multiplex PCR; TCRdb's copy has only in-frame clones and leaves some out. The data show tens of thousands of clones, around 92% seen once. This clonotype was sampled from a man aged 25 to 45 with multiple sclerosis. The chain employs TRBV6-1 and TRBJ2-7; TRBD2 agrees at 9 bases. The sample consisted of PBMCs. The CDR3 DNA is TGTGCCAGCGCCCGCGGGAGGGCCTACGAGCAGTACTTC. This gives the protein CASARGRAYEQYF.